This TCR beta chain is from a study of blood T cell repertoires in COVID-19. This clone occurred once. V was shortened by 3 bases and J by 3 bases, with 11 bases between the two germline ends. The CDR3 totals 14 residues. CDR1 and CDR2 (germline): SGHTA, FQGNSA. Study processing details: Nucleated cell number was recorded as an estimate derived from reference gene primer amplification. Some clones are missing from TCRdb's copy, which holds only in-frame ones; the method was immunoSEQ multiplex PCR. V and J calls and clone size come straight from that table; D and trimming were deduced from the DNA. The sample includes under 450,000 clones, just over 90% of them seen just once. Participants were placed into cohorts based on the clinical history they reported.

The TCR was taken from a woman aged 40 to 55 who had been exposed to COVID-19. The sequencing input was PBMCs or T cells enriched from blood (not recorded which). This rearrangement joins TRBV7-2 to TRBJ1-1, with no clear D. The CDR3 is CASSFDGRDTEAFF. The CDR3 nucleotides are TGTGCCAGCAGCTTTGATGGGCGGGACACTGAAGCTTTCTTT.